The clone carrying this T cell receptor (beta chain) has more than one count but fewer than ten. Antigen: not known. The assay was immunoSEQ multiplex PCR, and TCRdb's table has in-frame clones only and misses some. The top ten hold about 2.4% of the sample, which has tens of thousands of clones, approximately 79% seen once. This sample was taken from a study of vaccination effects on CD4 cells after COVID-19. Looking at the study overall: Under the ViraFEST assay, PBMC were stimulated with viral peptide pools so that antigen-specific CD4+ T cells expanded. Sequencing was performed afterwards. Post-vaccine samples followed the second dose by a median of 72 days.

Study-wide findings and caveats: Clones arising from infection and from vaccination showed marked clonal contraction late after vaccination.

Researchers isolated CD4+ T cells once approximately 10 days of culture had elapsed. The participants, recipients of two vaccine doses, got either BNT162b2 or mRNA-1273. No vaccinee had earlier SARS-CoV-2 infection, and nucleocapsid antibodies were negative. CDR1 is SNHLY, CDR2 FYNNEI, per germline. The ends lost 4 bases at V and 4 bases at J; junction bases unmatched: 9. The CDR3 extends over 17 amino acids. The source was CD4+ T cells from PBMCs cultured without peptide, collected after COVID-19 vaccination. V gene TRBV2 combines with J gene TRBJ1-6; 8 nucleotides agree with TRBD1. This TCR came from a human donor who received a COVID-19 vaccine. This CDR3 reads CASSVFTGGLYNSPLHF. The CDR3 DNA reads TGTGCCAGCAGTGTGTTCACAGGGGGGCTTTATAATTCACCCCTCCACTTT.